What follows are 21 T cell receptor beta chains derived from one specimen sequenced in a study of blood T cell repertoires in COVID-19. Assay: immunoSEQ multiplex PCR; the TCRdb copy retains only in-frame clones and omits some. Of approximately 410,000 clones listed, roughly 88% are singletons. The sequenced sample was peripheral blood. All receptors derive from a woman aged 30 to 39 with active or convalescent COVID-19.

The chain has TRBV10-3 and TRBJ1-6, with 12 bases lining up with TRBD1. Germline CDR1 reads ENHRY; CDR2 reads SYGVKD. J gave up 9 bases and V 6 bases, and 12 bases lay outside the gene matches. The CDR3 loop spans 17 amino acids. CDR3 sequence: CAIRSTRDRGPGSPLHF. DNA of the CDR3: TGTGCCATCAGGAGTACCCGGGACAGGGGGCCGGGTTCACCCCTCCACTTT.

The CDR3 DNA sequence: TGCGCCAGCAGCCAAGATGCGGGGGTTAACTATGGCTACACCTTC. Its translation is CASSQDAGVNYGYTF. This chain connects TRBV4-1 to TRBJ1-2; D perhaps matches TRBD1 (5 bases). Trimming stripped 0 bases from V and 1 base from J, with 9 bases between. The CDR3 spans 15 residues. CDR1 is MGHRA, CDR2 YSYEKL, per germline.

The CDR3 protein is CASSILWGGTEAFF. In DNA form, the CDR3 reads TGTGCCAGTAGTATTCTCTGGGGGGGCACTGAAGCTTTCTTT. The chain combines TRBV19 with TRBJ1-1; possible D gene TRBD1, 5 bases. The CDR3 totals 14 residues. The germline V and J ends were trimmed by 3 bases and 4 bases, with 12 bases remaining between them. Per the germline V gene, CDR1 is LNHDA and CDR2 is SQIVND (reference sequence).

The rearrangement uses TRBV4-2 and TRBJ1-2, with 7 bases aligning to TRBD1. This CDR3 spans 14 amino acids. Germline lookup yields CDR1 LGHNA and CDR2 YNFKEQ. After removal of 1 base from V and 6 bases from J, the junction contained 5 bases not matched to a gene. CDR3 sequence reads: CASSQGGGSDGYTF. The DNA of the CDR3 is TGTGCCAGCAGCCAAGGAGGGGGCAGCGATGGCTACACCTTC.

V usage is TRBV6-5 and J usage is TRBJ1-2; D remains ambiguous. CDR1 MNHEY and CDR2 SVGAGI come from the germline V gene. The V end lost 8 bases, the J end lost 3 bases, and 10 bases lay between the germline ends. The CDR3 sequence is 12 residues long. The CDR3 is CASSVRDYGYTF. CDR3 DNA sequence: TGTGCCAGCTCCGTTCGGGACTATGGCTACACCTTC.

The V and J genes are TRBV7-2 and TRBJ1-5; the match to TRBD1 covers 8 bases. Losses at the gene ends were 4 bases for V and 7 bases for J; bases not matched to a gene: 3. Germline assignment: CDR1 SGHTA and CDR2 FQGNSA. CDR3 length equals 13 residues. DNA for the CDR3: TGTGCCAGCAGCTCAGACAGGGGACAGCCCCAGCATTTT. Translating it yields CASSSDRGQPQHF.

This clone was seen just once. The chain uses TRBV2 and TRBJ2-1, with D perhaps TRBD1 (6 bases). V was clipped by 8 bases and J by 4 bases, with 18 bases between them. The germline V gene has CDR1 SNHLY and CDR2 FYNNEI. This CDR3 region has 15 residues. The CDR3: CASRTGDTKYNEQFF. The CDR3 nucleotides are TGTGCCAGCCGTACCGGGGACACAAAATACAATGAGCAGTTCTTC.

The chain recombines TRBV3-1 (or the pseudogene TRBV3-2) with TRBJ1-5, with D possibly TRBD1 on 5 matching bases. Deletions cut 1 base from V and 5 bases from J, with 15 bases between. This CDR3 region has 16 residues. Germline V gene data show CDR1 as LGHDT and CDR2 as YNNKEL (reference sequence). The CDR3 DNA follows: TGTGCCAGCAGCCAAGGTTCCTCGGGGGGAGATCAGCCCCAGCATTTT. Translating it yields CASSQGSSGGDQPQHF.

This sequence joins TRBV19 and TRBJ2-1; 12 bases fit TRBD2. The CDR3 totals 16 residues. Germline lookup yields CDR1 LNHDA and CDR2 SQIVND (reference sequence). V gave up 4 bases and J gave up 8 bases; unmatched junction bases: 9. CDR3 loop: CASSRLTSGRGYEQFF. The CDR3 DNA reads TGTGCCAGTAGTAGATTGACTAGCGGGAGAGGTTATGAGCAGTTCTTC.

J is TRBJ2-1 and V is TRBV5-1; 12 nucleotides agree with TRBD2. Germline CDR1 and CDR2: SGHRS and YFSETQ. The CDR3 contains 14 residues. V trimming: 6 bases; J trimming: 9 bases; junction bases outside the gene matches: 7. The CDR3 sequence is CASTASGGALEQFF. The CDR3 bases are TGCGCCAGCACCGCTAGCGGGGGGGCCCTTGAGCAGTTCTTC.

This clone showed up just once. J is TRBJ2-1 and V is TRBV7-9, with a tentative D call TRBD2 (5 bases). CDR3 size: 13 residues. CDR1 and CDR2 from the germline V gene are SEHNR and FQNEAQ (reference sequence). With 2 bases removed from V and 4 bases from J, the gap between germline ends came to 6 bases. The DNA of the CDR3 is TGTGCCAGCAGCTTACTAGCTTACAATGAGCAGTTCTTC. It specifies CASSLLAYNEQFF.

To note about this clone: In the same sample, other DNA sequences code for this CDR3. The chain uses TRBV5-6 and TRBJ2-5; no definite D call. Germline-derived CDR1 and CDR2 are SGHDT and YYEEEE. Trimming removed 2 bases at V and 2 bases at J, with 4 bases between. The CDR3 has 12 amino acids. CDR3 DNA sequence: TGTGCCAGCAGCTTCTCTCAAGAGACCCAGTACTTC. Translated: CASSFSQETQYF.

This clone was seen many times. The chain recombines TRBV4-1 with TRBJ1-2; D unclear. This CDR3 is 15 amino acids long. CDR1 is MGHRA and CDR2 is YSYEKL in the germline V gene. Deletions cut 0 bases from V and 1 base from J, with 9 bases between. The CDR3 DNA reads as TGCGCCAGCAGCCAAGATCTCCCGGTTAACTATGGCTACACCTTC. Residues: CASSQDLPVNYGYTF.

The gene calls are TRBV6-6 and TRBJ2-1; 10 nucleotides line up with TRBD2. The CDR3 totals 16 residues. The germline V gene encodes CDR1 MNHNY and CDR2 SVGAGI (reference sequence). After removal of 5 bases from V and 7 bases from J, the junction contained 11 bases not matched to a gene. The CDR3: CASSPPGAGGWNEQFF. The CDR3 DNA reads as TGTGCCAGCAGTCCCCCCGGAGCGGGGGGGTGGAATGAGCAGTTCTTC.

The V call is TRBV27, the J call TRBJ2-3, with TRBD2 matching over 9 bases. CDR3 length: 15 residues. V shed 6 bases, J shed 0 bases, and the junction held 4 bases outside the gene matches. Germline CDR1 and CDR2: MNHEY and SMNVEV (reference sequence). CDR3 DNA sequence: TGTGCCAGCAGCCGGGGACTAGCTAGCACAGATACGCAGTATTTT. Translation gives CASSRGLASTDTQYF.

This clone showed up just once. One end of the junction does not line up with germline, which may come from a read error. This sequence joins TRBV2 and TRBJ2-5, with D unresolved. The CDR3 has 13 residues. Germline values: CDR1 SNHLY, CDR2 FYNNEI. The CDR3 coding sequence is TGTGCCAGCAGTGACGGCTATTGGGCCCCGTGGGACTTC. Translated: CASSDGYWAPWDF.

This rearrangement joins TRBV10-3 to TRBJ1-2; a weak D match, TRBD1 (6 bases). Per the germline V gene, CDR1 is ENHRY and CDR2 is SYGVKD. V lost 0 bases and J 6 bases, leaving 8 bases between the germline ends. There are 13 residues in the CDR3. DNA of the CDR3: TGTGCCATCAGTGAGTCACCAGGGGATGGCTACACCTTC. Translated, it gives CAISESPGDGYTF.

The V gene is TRBV9, the J gene TRBJ2-3; D not certain. The CDR3 consists of 16 residues. V lost 0 bases and J 0 bases, leaving 11 bases between the germline ends. Germline V gives CDR1 SGDLS, CDR2 YYNGEE. This chain's CDR3 is CASSVERLASTDTQYF. The CDR3 DNA reads TGTGCCAGCAGCGTAGAACGGTTAGCTAGCACAGATACGCAGTATTTT.

V usage is TRBV2 and J usage is TRBJ1-4; D uncertain. Germline CDR1 is SNHLY and CDR2 is FYNNEI. CDR3 length equals 13 residues. The V gene lost 5 bases and the J gene lost 2 bases, with 6 bases spanning the gap. The DNA for the CDR3 is TGTGCCAGCAGTCGGGTGACTAATGAAAAACTGTTTTTT. This sequence encodes CASSRVTNEKLFF. The whole variable domain, remainder taken from reference TRBV2 and TRBJ1-4, is EPEVTQTPSHQVTQMGQEVILRCVPISNHLYFYWYRQILGQKVEFLVSFYNNEISEKSEIFDDQFSVERPDGSNFTLKIRSTKLEDSAMYFCASSRVTNEKLFFGSGTQLSVL.

V usage is TRBV29-1 and J usage is TRBJ1-2; D may be TRBD1 (5 bases). The CDR3 runs to 16 residues. V was trimmed by 0 bases and J by 1 base, leaving 15 bases between them. Germline assignment: CDR1 SQVTM and CDR2 ANQGSEA. The CDR3 loop reads CSVEDGRWRGNYGYTF. In DNA, the CDR3 is TGCAGCGTTGAAGATGGCAGGTGGAGGGGTAACTATGGCTACACCTTC.

This chain links TRBV11-2 with TRBJ2-3; D is perhaps TRBD2 (5 bases). Trimming shortened V by 1 base and J by 7 bases, and 6 bases separated the two germline ends. From germline, CDR1 is SGHAT and CDR2 FQNNGV. This CDR3 has 12 amino acids. CDR3 sequence (DNA): TGTGCCAGCAGCTTAGCCGGGAATACGCAGTATTTT. Protein sequence: CASSLAGNTQYF.